This T cell receptor (beta chain) was recovered during a study of blood T cell repertoires in COVID-19. Study-wide context: Samples taken during acute and convalescent COVID-19 were collected in the United States, Italy and Spain. From T cells, B-cell-depleted T cells, or PBMCs came the material, which was cDNA or gDNA.

There are 15 residues in the CDR3. Trimming took 2 bases from V and 0 from J, leaving 8 bases between them. In germline, CDR1 is SGHVS, CDR2 FQNEAQ. In the original processing: Estimation of nucleated cell counts was performed using reference gene primer amplification. The assay was immunoSEQ multiplex PCR, and TCRdb's table has in-frame clones only and misses some. V and J calls and clone size are as listed in that table; D and trimming were resolved from the DNA. The sample carries about 140,000 clones, around 87% recorded once. The sequence derives from a woman in her 40s with acute or convalescent COVID-19. Sequenced input: peripheral blood. The rearrangement uses TRBV7-8 and TRBJ2-1, with unresolved D. This CDR3 is CASSLSQSSYNEQFF. The CDR3 nucleotides are TGTGCCAGCAGCTTAAGTCAGTCCTCCTACAATGAGCAGTTCTTC.